Each of the 19 T cell receptor beta chains below was sequenced from the same sample in a study of blood T cell repertoires in COVID-19. Here immunoSEQ multiplex PCR was the method, and the copy in TCRdb shows in-frame clones only, minus some. The sample holds a few hundred thousand clones; approximately 89% are singletons and the top ten take around 12%. Sequenced sample: peripheral blood. The source is a woman aged 50 to 60 with COVID-19, enrolled during active disease.

For this clone: This sample includes further DNA sequences coding for the same CDR3. V is TRBV12-3 or TRBV12-4 and J is TRBJ2-7; D remains unclear. The CDR3 is 13 residues long. Trimming took off 1 base at V and 1 base at J, with 5 bases between the two ends. DNA of the CDR3: TGTGCCAGCAGTTTAGGCGGTTCCTACGAGCAGTACTTC. This translates into CASSLGGSYEQYF.

V is TRBV6-6 and J is TRBJ2-7; 7 nucleotides line up with TRBD1. The CDR3 has 15 residues. With V trimmed by 2 bases and J by 6 bases, 10 bases remained unmatched. Germline CDR1 MNHNY, CDR2 SVGAGI (reference sequence). The CDR3 DNA follows: TGTGCCAGCAGTTACGCAGCCAGACAGGGAGTCGAGCAGTACTTC. Protein: CASSYAARQGVEQYF.

The chain links TRBV6-5 to TRBJ1-4; possibly TRBD1 for D (5 bases). This CDR3 spans 14 amino acids. Trimming pared 7 bases from V and 8 bases from J, leaving 17 bases between. Germline V gene lookup returns CDR1 MNHEY and CDR2 SVGAGI. The CDR3 DNA reads TGTGCCAGCACGCGCGGGGCAACGAGCGAAAAACTGTTTTTT. Translation: CASTRGATSEKLFF.

V and J are TRBV7-2 and TRBJ2-3; D is possibly TRBD2 (5 bases). Germline CDR1 is SGHTA and CDR2 is FQGNSA. The CDR3 extends over 15 amino acids. The germline V and J ends were trimmed by 5 bases and 2 bases, with 14 bases remaining between them. CDR3 amino acids: CASSVRGQVTDTQYF. The CDR3 DNA reads TGTGCCAGCAGCGTACGAGGGCAGGTCACAGATACGCAGTATTTT.

The chain is built from TRBV4-2 and TRBJ2-3; 9 bases map to TRBD2. The CDR3 is 18 amino acids. Germline CDR1 LGHNA, CDR2 YNFKEQ. The trim removed 4 bases at V and 2 bases at J, leaving 13 bases unmatched. CDR3 residues: CASSPTWASGANTDTQYF. The DNA of the CDR3 is TGTGCCAGCAGCCCTACTTGGGCTAGCGGGGCGAACACAGATACGCAGTATTTT.

This clone was recorded a few times. V and J are TRBV5-1 and TRBJ1-1; D gene uncertain. The V end lost 3 bases, the J end lost 7 bases, and 10 bases lay between the germline ends. Per germline, CDR1 SGHRS and CDR2 YFSETQ. The CDR3 is 12 amino acids. The CDR3 sequence: CASSSIPDEAFF. The CDR3 nucleotides read TGCGCCAGCAGCTCTATACCTGATGAAGCTTTCTTT.

This chain links TRBV30 with TRBJ1-2; TRBD1 matches 8 bases. The CDR3 contains 15 residues. Unmatched junction bases numbered 12, after V lost 6 bases and J lost 3 bases. Germline V CDR1 and CDR2: GTSNPN, SVGIG (reference sequence). The CDR3 loop reads CACSTGTGVYYGYTF. The CDR3 region has the DNA TGTGCCTGCTCCACCGGGACAGGCGTTTACTATGGCTACACCTTC.

As for this clone: Other DNA variants within this sample encode the same CDR3. CDR3 amino acids: CAWSVQGVGGYTF. In DNA, the CDR3 is TGTGCCTGGAGTGTACAAGGGGTTGGGGGCTACACCTTC. The rearrangement uses TRBV30 and TRBJ1-2; possibly TRBD1 for D (5 bases). CDR1 and CDR2 from the germline V gene are GTSNPN and SVGIG (reference sequence). CDR3 length: 13 amino acids. Trimming took off 0 bases at V and 8 bases at J, with 13 bases between the two ends. The complete variable domain, with remaining parts taken from reference TRBV30 and TRBJ1-2, reads SQTIHQWPATLVQPVGSPLSLECTVEGTSNPNLYWYRQAAGRGLQLLFYSVGIGQISSEVPQNLSASRPQDRQFILSSKKLLLSDSGFYLCAWSVQGVGGYTFGSGTRLTVV.

The J gene is TRBJ1-2, the V gene TRBV25-1; D unresolved. V was pared by 4 bases and J by 7 bases, with 19 bases between. This CDR3 spans 15 amino acids. CDR1 is MGHDK and CDR2 is SYGVNS in the germline V gene. DNA for the CDR3: TGTGCCAGCAGTGCCACCCCCGAAAGGGAGGGTGGCTACACCTTC. This translates into CASSATPEREGGYTF.

J is TRBJ1-1 and V is TRBV2; the D gene is possibly TRBD1 (5 bases). Trimming removed 5 bases at V and 0 bases at J, with 10 bases between. Germline V CDR1 and CDR2: SNHLY, FYNNEI. This CDR3 contains 14 residues. As DNA, the CDR3 is TGTGCCAGCAGTCCGACAGAGATGAACACTGAAGCTTTCTTT. Its translation is CASSPTEMNTEAFF.

This chain links TRBV2 with TRBJ2-7; 10 bases line up with TRBD2. Trimming cost V 4 bases and J 2 bases; bases outside gene matches: 5. Germline V lookup: CDR1 SNHLY, CDR2 FYNNEI. The CDR3 covers 15 residues. This chain's CDR3 is CASSGLAGLTYEQYF. The CDR3 DNA reads as TGTGCCAGCAGTGGACTAGCGGGCCTCACCTACGAGCAGTACTTC. The full variable domain, in which reference TRBV2 and TRBJ2-7 provide the parts outside the CDR3, is EPEVTQTPSHQVTQMGQEVILRCVPISNHLYFYWYRQILGQKVEFLVSFYNNEISEKSEIFDDQFSVERPDGSNFTLKIRSTKLEDSAMYFCASSGLAGLTYEQYFGPGTRLTVT.

The chain carries TRBV6-5 and TRBJ2-2, with D uncertain. Per the germline V gene, CDR1 is MNHEY and CDR2 is SVGAGI. The CDR3 has 13 amino acids. Trimming took 0 bases from V and 13 from J, leaving 12 bases between them. CDR3 sequence reads: CASSYSPHTRLFF. DNA for the CDR3: TGTGCCAGCAGTTACTCGCCTCACACACGGCTGTTTTTT.

This sequence joins TRBV6-2 or TRBV6-3 and TRBJ1-6; 7 bases line up with TRBD1. CDR3 size: 12 residues. Germline loops: CDR1 MNHEY, CDR2 SVGEGT. V lost 4 bases to trimming and J lost 10 bases; unmatched junction nucleotides: 1. CDR3 loop: CASSFRGSPLHF. CDR3 DNA sequence: TGTGCCAGCAGTTTCAGGGGGTCACCCCTCCACTTT.

The chain is built from TRBV5-1 and TRBJ2-2, with 7 bases aligning to TRBD1. CDR3 size: 18 residues. Looked up from germline, CDR1 is SGHRS and CDR2 is YFSETQ. V trimming: 0 bases; J trimming: 3 bases; junction bases outside the gene matches: 11. The CDR3 nucleotides read TGCGCCAGCAGCTTGGCCGAGGGCCAGACAGGGTACACCGGGGAGCTGTTTTTT. Its translation: CASSLAEGQTGYTGELFF.

CDR3: CASGVGQLNTEAFF. As DNA, the CDR3 is TGTGCCAGCGGCGTGGGGCAACTGAACACTGAAGCTTTCTTT. J is TRBJ1-1 and V is TRBV6-5; weak D call: TRBD1 (5 bases). CDR1 and CDR2 from the germline V gene are MNHEY and SVGAGI. Trimming cost V 8 bases and J 0 bases, with 13 bases left between them. This CDR3 has 14 residues.

The rearrangement links TRBV10-1 to TRBJ2-7; 9 nucleotides line up with TRBD1. Germline-derived CDR1 and CDR2 are WNHNN and SYGVQD (reference sequence). The V gene end was trimmed by 3 bases and the J gene end by 3 bases; junction bases not matched to a gene: 6. This CDR3 is built from 15 residues. CDR3 amino acids: CASSEMGQGRYEQYF. CDR3 nucleotides: TGCGCCAGCAGTGAAATGGGACAGGGACGCTACGAGCAGTACTTC.

The chain combines TRBV19 with TRBJ2-7; TRBD2 matches at 8 bases. Germline CDR1 LNHDA, CDR2 SQIVND (reference sequence). The CDR3 totals 15 residues. V shed 5 bases, J shed 2 bases, and the junction held 8 bases outside the gene matches. The CDR3 reads CASSDPGGLAYEQYF. The DNA for the CDR3 is TGTGCCAGTAGTGATCCGGGGGGGCTTGCCTACGAGCAGTACTTC. Together with reference TRBV19 and TRBJ2-7, the CDR3 gives the full variable domain: DGGITQSPKYLFRKEGQNVTLSCEQNLNHDAMYWYRQDPGQGLRLIYYSQIVNDFQKGDIAEGYSVSREKKESFPLTVTSAQKNPTAFYLCASSDPGGLAYEQYFGPGTRLTVT.

This chain links TRBV19 with TRBJ1-5; D gene unclear. Trimming shortened V by 1 base and J by 7 bases, and 14 bases separated the two germline ends. There are 15 residues in the CDR3. Germline-derived CDR1 and CDR2 are LNHDA and SQIVND (reference sequence). The CDR3 bases are TGTGCCAGTAGTATAGGAGGAGGGTCGGGCCAGCCCCAGCATTTT. It codes for CASSIGGGSGQPQHF.

The rearrangement links TRBV7-9 to TRBJ1-4; D call uncertain. Germline lookup yields CDR1 SEHNR and CDR2 FQNEAQ (reference sequence). V lost 0 bases, J lost 7 bases, and 12 bases lay in between. This CDR3 comprises 15 residues. The CDR3 region is CASSLAGSGSEKLFF. CDR3 in DNA: TGTGCCAGCAGCTTAGCAGGGTCGGGGAGTGAAAAACTGTTTTTT.